This T cell receptor beta chain was recovered during a study of beta chain features in type 1 diabetes. Broader study findings: At VDJ recombination sites, type 1 diabetes patients had fewer insertions and more deleted nucleotides. Across all four CD4+ subsets, people with type 1 diabetes showed modestly shorter TCRB CDR3s.

V gave up 3 bases and J gave up 0 bases, with 9 bases separating them. This CDR3 is 15 amino acids long. Germline V lookup: CDR1 LNHDA, CDR2 SQIVND (reference sequence). Worth noting for this clone: The antigen remains undetermined.

The study reverse transcribed the entire isolated RNA, so it sequenced expressed TCRB transcripts. Repertoires were generated with immunoSEQ multiplex PCR, while TCRdb's copy carries only in-frame clones and drops some. The sample lists roughly 100,000 clones, 25% to 30% occurring once. Sequencing input: central memory CD4+ T cells from blood. This sequence originates from a woman under 30 with type 1 diabetes. This chain uses TRBV19 with TRBJ2-1, with D maybe TRBD2 (6 bases). CDR3 loop: CASSMEGYSYNEQFF. The CDR3 DNA sequence: TGTGCCAGTAGTATGGAGGGTTACTCCTACAATGAGCAGTTCTTC. Based on the CDR3 plus reference TRBV19 and TRBJ2-1, the full variable domain is DGGITQSPKYLFRKEGQNVTLSCEQNLNHDAMYWYRQDPGQGLRLIYYSQIVNDFQKGDIAEGYSVSREKKESFPLTVTSAQKNPTAFYLCASSMEGYSYNEQFFGPGTRLTVL.